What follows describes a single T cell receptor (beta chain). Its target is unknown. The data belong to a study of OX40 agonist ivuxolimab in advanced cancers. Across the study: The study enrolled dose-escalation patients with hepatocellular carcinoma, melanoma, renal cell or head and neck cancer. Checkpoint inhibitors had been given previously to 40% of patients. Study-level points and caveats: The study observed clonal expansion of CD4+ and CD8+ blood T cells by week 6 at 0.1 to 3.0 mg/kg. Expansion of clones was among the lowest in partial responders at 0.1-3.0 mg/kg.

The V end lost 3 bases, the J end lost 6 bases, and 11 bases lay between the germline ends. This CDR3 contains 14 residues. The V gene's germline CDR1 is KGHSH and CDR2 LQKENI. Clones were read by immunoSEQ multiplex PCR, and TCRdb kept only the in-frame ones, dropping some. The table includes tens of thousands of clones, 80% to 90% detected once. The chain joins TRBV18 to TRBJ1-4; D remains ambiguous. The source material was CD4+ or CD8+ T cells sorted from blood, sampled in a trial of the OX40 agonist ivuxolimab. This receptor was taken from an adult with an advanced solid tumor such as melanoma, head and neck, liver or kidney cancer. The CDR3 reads CASSPGLGHEKLFF. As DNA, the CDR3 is TGTGCCAGCTCACCGGGATTAGGTCATGAAAAACTGTTTTTT.